This T cell receptor beta chain originates from a study of cytomegalovirus exposure and HLA in healthy donors. General study findings and limits: Earlier analysis looked at TCR beta V segments, and most were productive about 87% or about 30% of the time. Later on, an analysis showed TCR association rates differing by HLA locus, with DRB1 the most and HLA-C the fewest.

With regard to this clone: The antigen remains undetermined.

Use of 60 Vbeta and 13 Jbeta primers characterized the PCR. This table comes from immunoSEQ multiplex PCR, and its TCRdb copy is limited to in-frame clones, with some not included. The sample has 120,000 or so clones, around four fifths seen once. Trimming removed 2 bases from V and 7 bases from J, with 11 bases in between. The CDR3 has 13 residues. The germline V gene has CDR1 LNHNV and CDR2 YYDKDF (reference sequence). The V gene is TRBV15, the J gene TRBJ1-2, with a possible D match to TRBD1 (5 bases). The source material was PBMCs. The source of this sequence is a male donor in good health and CMV-seropositive. The CDR3 sequence is CATSRREGSGYTF. In DNA form, the CDR3 reads TGTGCCACCAGCAGAAGGGAGGGGTCTGGCTACACCTTC.